This T cell receptor (beta chain) was obtained from a study of blood T cell repertoires in COVID-19. Across the whole study: PBMCs, B-cell-depleted T cells, or T cells provided the cDNA or gDNA that made up the material.

This CDR3 is 16 amino acids long. Germline CDR1 is SGHNT and CDR2 is YYREEE (reference sequence). V lost 0 bases and J lost 6, with 18 bases in between. Clones were sequenced by immunoSEQ multiplex PCR, and TCRdb holds only the in-frame ones, with some missing. Of 150,000 or so clones in the sample, over 70% were seen once. The chain links TRBV5-4 to TRBJ1-2, with no clear D. Sequenced input: PBMCs or T cells enriched from blood (not recorded which). This receptor was identified in a man aged 65 to 85 who had been exposed to COVID-19. CDR3 sequence reads: CASSLEMGAADDGYTF. Written as DNA, the CDR3 is TGTGCCAGCAGCTTGGAGATGGGAGCGGCAGACGATGGCTACACCTTC.